The T cell receptor (beta chain) under discussion was sequenced for a study of response to subunit inactivated influenza vaccine. Study conclusions and caveats: Few new T cells, the authors suggested, are recruited by each seasonal influenza vaccination.

Germline V gene sequence: CDR1 MNHEY, CDR2 SVGEGT. Trimming stripped 0 bases from V and 5 bases from J, with 14 bases between. This CDR3 is built from 16 residues. TCRdb itself ran the RT-PCR reads through MiXCR, one entry per CDR3 protein. Of under 800,000 distinct CDR3 sequences in the sample, about 15% are singletons; the top ten hold approximately 6.5%. Comments on this clonotype: The target antigen is unknown.

This chain joins TRBV6-2 or TRBV6-3 and TRBJ2-1; D might be TRBD1 (6 bases). Material: PBMCs from blood, obtained less than 15 days before vaccination. The sequence came from a middle-aged man who received an inactivated influenza vaccine. CDR3 sequence reads: CASSYSSGQLDNEQFF. In nucleotides, the CDR3 is TGTGCCAGCAGTTACTCGTCCGGACAGTTAGACAATGAGCAGTTCTTC.